These 20 T cell receptor beta chains came from one sample sequenced in a study of radiotherapy plus CTLA-4 blockade in lung cancer. Profiled with immunoSEQ multiplex PCR; TCRdb holds only in-frame clones, not every one. Of tens of thousands of clones in the sample, roughly 80% were seen once. The sample in question was peripheral blood, obtained from a patient treated with radiotherapy plus ipilimumab. These receptors were taken from a human donor with non-small cell lung cancer who had a partial response to radiotherapy plus ipilimumab.

The J gene is TRBJ2-1, the V gene TRBV5-1; D is perhaps TRBD2 (5 bases). V was clipped by 2 bases and J by 1 base, with 13 bases between them. This CDR3 region has 16 residues. The germline CDR1 and CDR2 sequences are SGHRS and YFSETQ. CDR3 loop: CASSLEGLGSYNEQFF. CDR3 bases: TGCGCCAGCAGCTTAGAGGGTCTCGGGTCCTACAATGAGCAGTTCTTC.

This clone came up a few times. This sequence joins TRBV11-2 and TRBJ2-3; 7 bases map to TRBD1. The ends lost 2 bases at V and 4 bases at J; junction bases unmatched: 9. This CDR3 spans 16 amino acids. CDR1 is SGHAT, CDR2 FQNNGV, per germline. The DNA of the CDR3 is TGTGCCAGCAGCTTAATTAGAGGACAGGCTCCAGATACGCAGTATTTT. Translating gives CASSLIRGQAPDTQYF.

V and J are TRBV7-9 and TRBJ2-1; 8 positions match TRBD1. There are 13 residues in the CDR3. The V gene end was trimmed by 1 base and the J gene end by 12 bases; junction bases not matched to a gene: 5. The germline CDR1 and CDR2 sequences are SEHNR and FQNEAQ (reference sequence). This CDR3 is CASSLVTDRVQFF. The DNA for the CDR3 is TGTGCCAGCAGCTTAGTGACGGACAGGGTGCAGTTCTTC.

This sequence joins TRBV19 and TRBJ1-1; D is unclear. The CDR3 loop spans 13 amino acids. CDR1 and CDR2 from the germline V gene are LNHDA and SQIVND (reference sequence). Trimming cost V 6 bases and J 0 bases, with 8 bases left between them. CDR3 region: CASSRQLNTEAFF. DNA for the CDR3: TGTGCCAGTAGCCGACAACTGAACACTGAAGCTTTCTTT.

The chain joins TRBV5-6 to TRBJ2-5; unclear D gene. Germline assignment: CDR1 SGHDT and CDR2 YYEEEE. There are 14 residues in the CDR3. The V end lost 0 bases, the J end lost 2 bases, and 8 bases lay between the germline ends. The CDR3, as DNA: TGTGCCAGCAGCTTGGGTCAGACTCAAGAGACCCAGTACTTC. Translated: CASSLGQTQETQYF.

The V gene is TRBV5-6, the J gene TRBJ2-3; 11 bases are shared with TRBD1. Germline CDR1 and CDR2: SGHDT and YYEEEE. The CDR3 totals 16 residues. Trimming removed 4 bases from V and 7 bases from J; junction bases left unmatched: 11. The CDR3 reads CASSQKRTGGAYTQYF. CDR3 bases: TGTGCCAGCAGCCAGAAGAGGACAGGGGGCGCTTATACGCAGTATTTT.

The rearrangement uses TRBV6-6 and TRBJ1-2, with 7 bases aligning to TRBD1. The CDR3 sequence is 12 residues long. CDR1 and CDR2 from the germline V gene are MNHNY and SVGAGI (reference sequence). V lost 2 bases and J lost 11; bases outside the gene matches: 5. The CDR3 sequence: CASSYDRALYTF. The CDR3 nucleotides are TGTGCCAGCAGTTACGACAGGGCCCTTTACACCTTC.

The genes are TRBV9 and TRBJ2-2; 12 nucleotides align to TRBD2. This CDR3 is 14 amino acids long. Germline assignment: CDR1 SGDLS and CDR2 YYNGEE. V shed 5 bases, J shed 6 bases, and the junction held 2 bases outside the gene matches. CDR3 in amino acids: CASRLAGGAGELFF. The CDR3 DNA follows: TGTGCCAGCAGACTAGCGGGGGGTGCCGGGGAGCTGTTTTTT.

V usage is TRBV7-9 and J usage is TRBJ1-3; 7 nucleotides agree with TRBD1. The CDR3 spans 17 residues. The V and J ends lost 4 bases and 0 bases, in that order; junction bases with no gene match: 9. Germline V gene data show CDR1 as SEHNR and CDR2 as FQNEAQ (reference sequence). This CDR3 is CASSSSPGTVSGNTIYF. The CDR3 nucleotides are TGTGCCAGCAGCTCCAGTCCAGGGACAGTCTCTGGAAACACCATATATTTT.

The chain recombines TRBV2 with TRBJ2-7, with 8 bases identical to TRBD1. Looked up from germline, CDR1 is SNHLY and CDR2 is FYNNEI. The CDR3 spans 14 residues. V lost 5 bases and J lost 2; bases outside the gene matches: 5. CDR3 sequence reads: CASSSGQGTYEQYF. As DNA, the CDR3 is TGTGCCAGCAGTTCTGGACAGGGTACCTACGAGCAGTACTTC.

The CDR3 region is CASSQRGETQYF. The CDR3 DNA follows: TGCGCCAGCAGTCAAAGAGGGGAGACCCAGTACTTC. This chain uses TRBV23-1 with TRBJ2-5, with D possibly being TRBD2 (5 bases). TRBV23-1 is sorted into the ORF group, with uncertain function. The CDR3 has 12 residues. Trimming cost V 2 bases and J 5 bases, with 6 bases left between them.

The V gene is TRBV15, the J gene TRBJ1-6, with D perhaps matching TRBD1 (5 bases). Per the germline V gene, CDR1 is LNHNV and CDR2 is YYDKDF (reference sequence). The CDR3 covers 13 residues. V dropped 4 bases and J dropped 14 bases, with 15 bases sitting between them. The CDR3 loop reads CATSKTDLDALHF. CDR3 coding DNA: TGTGCCACCAGCAAGACAGACCTGGATGCCCTCCACTTT.

J is TRBJ2-7 and V is TRBV21-1; the D call of TRBD2 is as the table states it, not checked on the DNA. TRBV21-1 is described as a pseudogene. The CDR3 is 14 amino acids. The CDR3 loop reads CARASMRRSYEQYF. The CDR3 DNA sequence: TGTGCCAGGGCCTCTATGAGGCGCTCCTACGAGCAGTACTTC.

The chain combines TRBV27 with TRBJ2-1; 10 positions match TRBD2. This CDR3 region has 18 residues. Germline V gives CDR1 MNHEY, CDR2 SMNVEV (reference sequence). V gave up 0 bases and J gave up 5 bases; unmatched junction bases: 10. CDR3 DNA: TGTGCCAGCAGTTTATCTTATCCGCTAGCGGGGGACGACAATGAGCAGTTCTTC. The encoded protein is CASSLSYPLAGDDNEQFF.

V and J are TRBV28 and TRBJ2-5; D gene unclear. The V and J ends lost 1 base and 5 bases respectively, with 17 bases between them. The CDR3 sequence is 16 residues long. The germline gives CDR1 MDHEN, CDR2 SYDVKM. CDR3 amino acids: CASSLLGRSVGETQYF. In DNA, the CDR3 is TGTGCCAGCAGTTTATTAGGCAGGTCTGTTGGGGAGACCCAGTACTTC.

V and J are TRBV7-9 and TRBJ2-5, with unresolved D. This CDR3 contains 14 residues. Germline V gene lookup returns CDR1 SEHNR and CDR2 FQNEAQ (reference sequence). V was trimmed by 2 bases and J by 3 bases, leaving 10 bases between them. For the CDR3, the DNA is TGTGCCAGCAGCTTAACCACAGAAAAAGAGACCCAGTACTTC. It encodes CASSLTTEKETQYF.

The chain has TRBV20-1 and TRBJ1-1; D is ambiguous. The CDR3 contains 11 residues. The germline gives CDR1 DFQATT, CDR2 SNEGSKA (reference sequence). V was shortened by 1 base and J by 7 bases, with 7 bases between the two germline ends. This CDR3 reads CSARGQNEAFF. For the CDR3, the DNA is TGCAGTGCTAGAGGGCAGAATGAAGCTTTCTTT.

The chain employs TRBV11-1 and TRBJ1-6; 7 bases agree with TRBD1. CDR1 and CDR2 from the germline V gene are SGHAT and FQDESV (reference sequence). Losses at the gene ends were 4 bases for V and 6 bases for J; bases not matched to a gene: 9. This CDR3 is built from 16 residues. The CDR3 DNA reads TGTGCCAGCAGCTCCCGTGGAGGACAGGTTAATTCACCCCTCCACTTT. Protein: CASSSRGGQVNSPLHF.

The chain combines TRBV27 with TRBJ2-5, with a tentative D call TRBD1 (5 bases). V was pared by 10 bases and J by 5 bases, with 11 bases between. This CDR3 is 11 amino acids long. CDR1 MNHEY and CDR2 SMNVEV come from the germline V gene (reference sequence). CDR3 sequence (DNA): TGTGCCACCAGGGTCCGGGAGACCCAGTACTTC. Encoded protein: CATRVRETQYF.

V is TRBV5-4 and J is TRBJ1-6; D is uncertain. V was clipped by 0 bases and J by 10 bases, with 8 bases between them. Per the germline V gene, CDR1 is SGHNT and CDR2 is YYREEE (reference sequence). The CDR3 runs to 13 residues. The CDR3 spells CASSLAEGSPLHF. CDR3 sequence (DNA): TGTGCCAGCAGCTTGGCCGAGGGCTCACCCCTCCACTTT. The full variable domain, completed using reference TRBV5-4 and TRBJ1-6, is ETGVTQSPTHLIKTRGQQVTLRCSSQSGHNTVSWYQQALGQGPQFIFQYYREEENGRGNFPPRFSGLQFPNYSSELNVNALELDDSALYLCASSLAEGSPLHFGNGTRLTVT.